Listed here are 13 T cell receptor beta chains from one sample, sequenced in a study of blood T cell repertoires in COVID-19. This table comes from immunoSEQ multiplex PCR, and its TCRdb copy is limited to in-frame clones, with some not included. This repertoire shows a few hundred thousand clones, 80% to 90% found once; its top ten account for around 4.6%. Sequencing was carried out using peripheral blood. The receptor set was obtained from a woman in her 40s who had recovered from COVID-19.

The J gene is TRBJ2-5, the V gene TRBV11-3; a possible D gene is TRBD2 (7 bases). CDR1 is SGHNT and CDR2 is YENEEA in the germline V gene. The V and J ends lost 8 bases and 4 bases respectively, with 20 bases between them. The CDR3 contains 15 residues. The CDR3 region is CASGKGGGKGETQYF. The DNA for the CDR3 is TGTGCCAGCGGCAAGGGGGGAGGGAAGGGAGAGACCCAGTACTTC.

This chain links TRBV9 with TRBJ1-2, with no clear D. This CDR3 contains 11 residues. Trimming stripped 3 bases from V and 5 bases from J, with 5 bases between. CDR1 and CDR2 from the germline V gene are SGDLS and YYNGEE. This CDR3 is CASSGGYGYTF. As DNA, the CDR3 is TGTGCCAGCAGCGGAGGATATGGCTACACCTTC.

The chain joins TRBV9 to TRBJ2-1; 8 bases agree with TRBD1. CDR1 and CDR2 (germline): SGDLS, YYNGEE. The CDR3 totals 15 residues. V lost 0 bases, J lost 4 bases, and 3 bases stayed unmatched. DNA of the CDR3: TGTGCCAGCAGCGTAGGGGGACAGGTATACAATGAGCAGTTCTTC. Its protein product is CASSVGGQVYNEQFF.

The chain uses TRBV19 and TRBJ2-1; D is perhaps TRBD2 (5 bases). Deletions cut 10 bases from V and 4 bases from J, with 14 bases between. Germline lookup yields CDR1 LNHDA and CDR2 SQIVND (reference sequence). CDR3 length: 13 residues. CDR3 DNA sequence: TGTGCCACCAAAGAGGGTTGGTACAATGAGCAGTTCTTC. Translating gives CATKEGWYNEQFF.

The CDR3 nucleotides are TGTGCCAGCTCACCACCGGGACAGGGATACAATGAGCAGTTCTTC. It specifies CASSPPGQGYNEQFF. The rearrangement links TRBV18 to TRBJ2-1, with 9 nucleotides matching TRBD1. Looked up from germline, CDR1 is KGHSH and CDR2 is LQKENI. This CDR3 is built from 15 residues. V was clipped by 0 bases and J by 4 bases; unmatched bases: 1.

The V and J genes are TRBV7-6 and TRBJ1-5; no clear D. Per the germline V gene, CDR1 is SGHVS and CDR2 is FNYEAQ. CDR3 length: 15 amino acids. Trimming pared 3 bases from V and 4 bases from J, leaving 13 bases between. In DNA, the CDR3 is TGTGCCAGCAGCTTTTACGCCGGGTCAAATCAGCCCCAGCATTTT. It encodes CASSFYAGSNQPQHF.

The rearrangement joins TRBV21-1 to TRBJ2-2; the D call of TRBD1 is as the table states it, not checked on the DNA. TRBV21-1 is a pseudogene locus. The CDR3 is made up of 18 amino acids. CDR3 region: CASSIPRTGRANTGELFF. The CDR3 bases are TGTGCCAGCAGCATTCCCCGAACTGGGCGCGCGAACACCGGGGAGCTGTTTTTT.

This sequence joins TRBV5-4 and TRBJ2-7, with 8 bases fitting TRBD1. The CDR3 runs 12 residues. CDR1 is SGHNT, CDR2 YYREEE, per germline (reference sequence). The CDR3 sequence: CASSQGTGERDV. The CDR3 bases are TGTGCCAGCAGCCAGGGGACAGGAGAGCGGGACGTC.

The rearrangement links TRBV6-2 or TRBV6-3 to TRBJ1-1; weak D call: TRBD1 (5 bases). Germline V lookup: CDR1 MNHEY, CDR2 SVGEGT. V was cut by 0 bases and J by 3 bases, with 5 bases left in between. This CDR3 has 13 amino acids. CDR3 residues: CASSYSRDTEAFF. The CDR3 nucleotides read TGTGCCAGCAGTTACTCCAGGGACACTGAAGCTTTCTTT.

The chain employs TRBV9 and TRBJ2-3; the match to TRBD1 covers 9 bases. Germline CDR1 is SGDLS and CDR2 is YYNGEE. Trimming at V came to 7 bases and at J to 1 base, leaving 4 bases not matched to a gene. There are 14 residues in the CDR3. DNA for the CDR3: TGTGCCAGCTGTAGGACAGGGGGCACAGATACGCAGTATTTT. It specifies CASCRTGGTDTQYF. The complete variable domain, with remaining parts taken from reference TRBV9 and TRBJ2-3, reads DSGVTQTPKHLITATGQRVTLRCSPRSGDLSVYWYQQSLDQGLQFLIQYYNGEERAKGNILERFSAQQFPDLHSELNLSSLELGDSALYFCASCRTGGTDTQYFGPGTRLTVL.

CDR3 amino acids: CASSPRPLRGSNEQFF. The CDR3 nucleotides read TGTGCCAGCAGCCCTCGCCCCTTGCGGGGGAGCAATGAGCAGTTCTTC. This chain links TRBV7-2 with TRBJ2-1; 7 nucleotides line up with TRBD2. V gave up 5 bases and J gave up 6 bases; unmatched junction bases: 13. Germline V gene data show CDR1 as SGHTA and CDR2 as FQGNSA. The CDR3 extends over 16 amino acids.

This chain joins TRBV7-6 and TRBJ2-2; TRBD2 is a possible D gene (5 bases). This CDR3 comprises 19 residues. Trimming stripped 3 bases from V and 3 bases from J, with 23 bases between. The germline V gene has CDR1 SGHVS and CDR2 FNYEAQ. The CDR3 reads CASSFYPAGQVGYTGELFF. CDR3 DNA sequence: TGTGCCAGCAGCTTTTACCCCGCGGGTCAGGTTGGATACACCGGGGAGCTGTTTTTT. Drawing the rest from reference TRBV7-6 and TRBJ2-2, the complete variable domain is GAGVSQSPRYKVTKRGQDVALRCDPISGHVSLYWYRQALGQGPEFLTYFNYEAQQDKSGLPNDRFSAERPEGSISTLTIQRTEQRDSAMYRCASSFYPAGQVGYTGELFFGEGSRLTVL.

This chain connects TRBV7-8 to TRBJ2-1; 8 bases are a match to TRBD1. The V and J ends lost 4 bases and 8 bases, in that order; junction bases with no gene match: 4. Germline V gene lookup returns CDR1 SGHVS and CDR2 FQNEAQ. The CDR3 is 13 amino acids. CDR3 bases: TGTGCCAGCAGCTCGGACAGGGTCGATGAGCAGTTCTTC. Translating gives CASSSDRVDEQFF.